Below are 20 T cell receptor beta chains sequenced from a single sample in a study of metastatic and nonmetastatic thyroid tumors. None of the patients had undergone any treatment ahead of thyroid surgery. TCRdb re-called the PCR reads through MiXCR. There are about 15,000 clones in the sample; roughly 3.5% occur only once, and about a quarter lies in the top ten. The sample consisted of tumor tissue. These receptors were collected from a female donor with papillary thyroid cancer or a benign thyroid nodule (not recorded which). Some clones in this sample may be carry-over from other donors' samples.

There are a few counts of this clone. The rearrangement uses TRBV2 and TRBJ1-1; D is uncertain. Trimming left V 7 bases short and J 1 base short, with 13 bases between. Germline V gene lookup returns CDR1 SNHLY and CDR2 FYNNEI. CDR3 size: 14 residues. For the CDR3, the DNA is TGTGCCAGCAAAGTACCATCTCGGAACACTGAAGCTTTCTTT. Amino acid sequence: CASKVPSRNTEAFF. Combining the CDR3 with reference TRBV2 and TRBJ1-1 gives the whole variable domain EPEVTQTPSHQVTQMGQEVILRCVPISNHLYFYWYRQILGQKVEFLVSFYNNEISEKSEIFDDQFSVERPDGSNFTLKIRSTKLEDSAMYFCASKVPSRNTEAFFGQGTRLTVV.

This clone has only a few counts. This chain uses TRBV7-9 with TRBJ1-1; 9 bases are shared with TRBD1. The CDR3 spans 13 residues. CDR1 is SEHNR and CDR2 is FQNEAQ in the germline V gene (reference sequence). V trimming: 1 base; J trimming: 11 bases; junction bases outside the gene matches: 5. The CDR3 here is CASSLGRDREAFF. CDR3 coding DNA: TGTGCCAGCAGCTTAGGCCGGGACAGGGAGGCTTTCTTT.

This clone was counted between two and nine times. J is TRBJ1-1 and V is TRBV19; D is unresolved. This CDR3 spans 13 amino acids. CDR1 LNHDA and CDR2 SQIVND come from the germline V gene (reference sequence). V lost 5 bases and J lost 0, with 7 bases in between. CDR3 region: CASSGSVNTEAFF. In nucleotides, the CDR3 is TGTGCCAGTAGTGGGTCAGTGAACACTGAAGCTTTCTTT. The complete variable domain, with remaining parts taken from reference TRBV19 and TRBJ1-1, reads DGGITQSPKYLFRKEGQNVTLSCEQNLNHDAMYWYRQDPGQGLRLIYYSQIVNDFQKGDIAEGYSVSREKKESFPLTVTSAQKNPTAFYLCASSGSVNTEAFFGQGTRLTVV.

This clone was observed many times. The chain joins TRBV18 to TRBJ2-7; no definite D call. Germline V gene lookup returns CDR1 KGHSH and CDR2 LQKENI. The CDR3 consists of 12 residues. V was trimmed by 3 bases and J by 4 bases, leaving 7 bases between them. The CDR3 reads CASSPSEYEQYF. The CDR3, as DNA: TGTGCCAGCTCACCGTCGGAGTACGAGCAGTACTTC.

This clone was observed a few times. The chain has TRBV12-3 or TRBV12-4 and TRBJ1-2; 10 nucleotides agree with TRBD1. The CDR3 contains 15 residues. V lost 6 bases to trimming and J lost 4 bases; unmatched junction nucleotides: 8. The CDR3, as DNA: TGTGCCAGCAGCCAGACAGGGGGCGTCGCCTATGGCTACACCTTC. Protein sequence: CASSQTGGVAYGYTF.

As DNA, the CDR3 is TGCAGTGCTAGAACACCAGGGTTGGGGGCAACTAATGAAAAACTGTTTTTT. This gives the protein CSARTPGLGATNEKLFF. This chain joins TRBV20-1 and TRBJ1-4, with D possibly being TRBD1 (5 bases). The CDR3 covers 17 residues. The germline V gene has CDR1 DFQATT and CDR2 SNEGSKA (reference sequence). Trimming removed 2 bases at V and 0 bases at J, with 16 bases between.

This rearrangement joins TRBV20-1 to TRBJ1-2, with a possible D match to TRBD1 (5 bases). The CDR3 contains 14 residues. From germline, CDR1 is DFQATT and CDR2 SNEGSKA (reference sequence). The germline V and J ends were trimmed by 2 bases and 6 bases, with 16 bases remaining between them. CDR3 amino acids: CSARSLAGGNGYTF. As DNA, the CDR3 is TGCAGTGCTAGATCCCTCGCGGGGGGGAATGGCTACACCTTC.

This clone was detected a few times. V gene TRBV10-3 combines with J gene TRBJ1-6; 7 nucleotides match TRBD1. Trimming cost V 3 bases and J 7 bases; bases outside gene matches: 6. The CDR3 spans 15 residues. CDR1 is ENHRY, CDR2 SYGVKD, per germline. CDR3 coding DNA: TGTGCCATCAGTGACAGACAGGGTCTGAATTCACCCCTCCACTTT. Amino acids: CAISDRQGLNSPLHF.

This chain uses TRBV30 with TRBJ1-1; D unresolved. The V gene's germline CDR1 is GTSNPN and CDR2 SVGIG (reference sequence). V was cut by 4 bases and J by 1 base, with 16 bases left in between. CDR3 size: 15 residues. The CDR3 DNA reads TGTGCCTGGACCTTGGTGGTCGGATCGAACACTGAAGCTTTCTTT. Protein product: CAWTLVVGSNTEAFF.

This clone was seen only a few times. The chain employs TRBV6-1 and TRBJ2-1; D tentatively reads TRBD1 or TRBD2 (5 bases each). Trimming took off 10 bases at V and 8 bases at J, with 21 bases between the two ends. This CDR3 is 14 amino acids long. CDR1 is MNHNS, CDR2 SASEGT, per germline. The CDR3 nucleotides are TGTGCCACCCCTCCGGGACGGGACGTCGATGAGCAGTTCTTC. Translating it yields CATPPGRDVDEQFF.

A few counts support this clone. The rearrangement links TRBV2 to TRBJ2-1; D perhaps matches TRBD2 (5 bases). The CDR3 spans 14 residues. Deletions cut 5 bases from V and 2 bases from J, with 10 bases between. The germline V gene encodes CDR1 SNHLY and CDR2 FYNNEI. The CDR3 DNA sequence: TGTGCCAGCAGTAGGACTCCCACCTACAATGAGCAGTTCTTC. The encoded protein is CASSRTPTYNEQFF.

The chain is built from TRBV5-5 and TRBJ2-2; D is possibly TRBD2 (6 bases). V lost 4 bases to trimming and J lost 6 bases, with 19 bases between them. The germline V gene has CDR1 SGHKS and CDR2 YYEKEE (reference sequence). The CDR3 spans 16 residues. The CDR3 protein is CASSPGGGVLSGELFF. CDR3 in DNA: TGTGCCAGCAGCCCGGGCGGAGGGGTCCTCTCCGGGGAGCTGTTTTTT.

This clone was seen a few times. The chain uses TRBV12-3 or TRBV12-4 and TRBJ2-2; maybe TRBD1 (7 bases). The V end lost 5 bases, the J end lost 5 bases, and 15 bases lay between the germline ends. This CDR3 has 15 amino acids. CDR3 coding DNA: TGTGCCAGCAGTCCCCGACAGGGAGGAACCGGGGAGCTGTTTTTT. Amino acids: CASSPRQGGTGELFF.

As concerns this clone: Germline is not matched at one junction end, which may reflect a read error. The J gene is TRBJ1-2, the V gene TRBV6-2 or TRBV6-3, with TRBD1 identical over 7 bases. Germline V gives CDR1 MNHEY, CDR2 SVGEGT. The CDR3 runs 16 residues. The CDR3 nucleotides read TGTGCCAGCATTTACCAAACCGGGACAGTGACATATGGCTACACCTTC. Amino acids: CASIYQTGTVTYGYTF.

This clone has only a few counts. CDR3 nucleotides: TGTGCCAGCAGTTACGGTCGCGGGACCGGCGAGACCCAGTACTTC. It specifies CASSYGRGTGETQYF. The chain couples TRBV6-2 or TRBV6-3 to TRBJ2-5, with D possibly TRBD2 on 6 matching bases. Per the germline V gene, CDR1 is MNHEY and CDR2 is SVGEGT. The V gene lost 2 bases and the J gene lost 5 bases, with 15 bases spanning the gap. The CDR3 totals 15 residues.

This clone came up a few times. The DNA of the CDR3 is TGTGCCAGCGCCCAGGGGGGGCTCACAGATACGCAGTATTTT. It codes for CASAQGGLTDTQYF. The chain has TRBV7-2 and TRBJ2-3; D might be TRBD1 or TRBD2, each matching 7 bases. CDR1 and CDR2 from the germline V gene are SGHTA and FQGNSA. Trimming left V 8 bases short and J 2 bases short, with 14 bases between. This CDR3 comprises 14 residues.

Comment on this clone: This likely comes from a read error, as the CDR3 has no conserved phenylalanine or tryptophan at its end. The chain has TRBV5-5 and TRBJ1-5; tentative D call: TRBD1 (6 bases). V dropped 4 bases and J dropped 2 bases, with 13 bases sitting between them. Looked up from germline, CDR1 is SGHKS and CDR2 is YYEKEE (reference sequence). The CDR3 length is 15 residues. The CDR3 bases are TGTGCCAGCAGCCAAGACAGGCTGGGCAATCAGCCCCAGCATCTT. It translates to CASSQDRLGNQPQHL.

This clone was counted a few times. Written as DNA, the CDR3 is TGTGCCAGCAGTACCTTTACCTTCGAAAGCAATCAGCCCCAGCATTTT. Translating gives CASSTFTFESNQPQHF. The V gene is TRBV6-1, the J gene TRBJ1-5, with D unresolved. The CDR3 is 16 amino acids. The V gene's germline CDR1 is MNHNS and CDR2 SASEGT. V lost 5 bases to trimming and J lost 1 base, with 15 bases between them.

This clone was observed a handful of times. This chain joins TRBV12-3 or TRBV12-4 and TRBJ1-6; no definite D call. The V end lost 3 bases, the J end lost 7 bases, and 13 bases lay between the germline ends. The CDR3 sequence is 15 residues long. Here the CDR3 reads CASSFRRAGNSPLHF. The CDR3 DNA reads TGTGCCAGCAGTTTCCGTAGGGCGGGAAATTCACCCCTCCACTTT.

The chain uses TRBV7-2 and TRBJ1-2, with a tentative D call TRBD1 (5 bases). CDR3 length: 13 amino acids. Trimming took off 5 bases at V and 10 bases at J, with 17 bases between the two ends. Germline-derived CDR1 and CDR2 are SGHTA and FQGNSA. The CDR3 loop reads CASSVDGGRAYTF. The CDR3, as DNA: TGTGCCAGCAGCGTGGACGGCGGCAGGGCCTACACCTTC.